Presented here are 8 T cell receptor beta chains from one specimen sequenced in a study of blood T cells in healthy people across ages. A second PCR of about 7 to 11 cycles used a sample-barcoded 5' primer and a J-beta primer mix. TCRdb recomputed calls from the 5' RACE reads with MiXCR, one row per CDR3 protein. The sample has about 730,000 distinct CDR3 sequences, about 40% seen once. The material sequenced was blood. The receptors here all came from an older woman in good health.

This clonotype was seen a handful of times. This sequence joins TRBV7-9 and TRBJ1-1; D ambiguous. The germline V gene has CDR1 SEHNR and CDR2 FQNEAQ (reference sequence). The V end was cut by 2 bases, the J end by 7 bases, with 8 bases between. The CDR3 is 12 amino acids. The CDR3: CASSLYGLEAFF. The CDR3 DNA follows: TGTGCCAGCAGCTTATATGGGCTTGAAGCTTTCTTT.

The rearrangement joins TRBV10-3 to TRBJ2-5; TRBD2 aligns across 7 bases. With the DNA end fitting TRBJ2-7 better, the J assignment may be wrong. Germline assignment: CDR1 ENHRY and CDR2 SYGVKD. This CDR3 spans 17 amino acids. The CDR3 coding sequence is TGTGCCATCAGTGAGTCGGGGGTTTCTGCGGGAGCTGACGAGCAGTACTTC. This gives the protein CAISESGVSAGADEQYF.

This rearrangement joins TRBV11-1 to TRBJ2-4; D gene ambiguous. The CDR3 sequence is 13 residues long. V lost 5 bases, J lost 14 bases, and 19 bases lay in between. From germline, CDR1 is SGHAT and CDR2 FQDESV (reference sequence). In nucleotides, the CDR3 is TGTGCCAGCAGCCAGCTTTTCGGACCCGGAGAGTACTTC. Protein: CASSQLFGPGEYF.

The chain couples TRBV7-9 to TRBJ2-3, with 10 bases lining up with TRBD2. The CDR3 totals 16 residues. Trimming at V came to 4 bases and at J to 1 base, leaving 5 bases not matched to a gene. CDR1 is SEHNR, CDR2 FQNEAQ, per germline (reference sequence). The CDR3 nucleotides are TGTGCCAGCAGCTCGGTAGCGGGAGGAGGCACAGATACGCAGTATTTT. Translated, it gives CASSSVAGGGTDTQYF.

This clonotype was counted ten times or more. The chain carries TRBV29-1 and TRBJ2-7; D may match TRBD1 or TRBD2 (5 bases each). Germline-derived CDR1 and CDR2 are SQVTM and ANQGSEA. The germline V and J ends were trimmed by 1 base and 4 bases, with 23 bases remaining between them. The CDR3 totals 17 residues. The CDR3 coding sequence is TGCAGCGTTGAAGGGGAAGGGGACGGCCGTATGAGGTACGAGCAGTACTTC. This sequence encodes CSVEGEGDGRMRYEQYF.

This clonotype was detected a few times. This chain links TRBV7-2 with TRBJ2-3; 7 nucleotides agree with TRBD2. Trimming at V came to 3 bases and at J to 1 base, leaving 4 bases not matched to a gene. The germline CDR1 and CDR2 sequences are SGHTA and FQGNSA. The CDR3 runs 15 residues. CDR3 bases: TGTGCCAGCAGCTTCTCGGCGGGGGGCACAGATACGCAGTATTTT. Translating it yields CASSFSAGGTDTQYF.

The chain joins TRBV4-3 to TRBJ2-2, with 8 bases aligning to TRBD2. J gave up 2 bases and V 4 bases, and 12 bases lay outside the gene matches. CDR1 and CDR2 from the germline V gene are LGHNA and YSLEER. CDR3 length equals 18 residues. The CDR3 bases are TGCGCCAGCAGCCCCTCCTCCGGGAGGGCCGTAAACACCGGGGAGCTGTTTTTT. Its translation is CASSPSSGRAVNTGELFF.

This clonotype was seen a few times. The rearrangement links TRBV18 to TRBJ1-6; D is perhaps TRBD1 (6 bases). The CDR3 extends over 16 amino acids. Trimming took off 3 bases at V and 7 bases at J, with 16 bases between the two ends. Germline values: CDR1 KGHSH, CDR2 LQKENI. The chain's CDR3 is CASSPGAGLGNSPLHF. CDR3 DNA sequence: TGTGCCAGCTCACCGGGGGCAGGTCTGGGAAATTCACCCCTCCACTTT.